This T cell receptor (beta chain) emerged from a study of cytomegalovirus exposure and HLA in healthy donors. The PCR ran on 60 Vbeta and 13 Jbeta primers. Sequencing used immunoSEQ multiplex PCR; TCRdb keeps in-frame clones, though not all of them. This sample yields 150,000 to 200,000 clones, of which about 85% are seen a single time; 2% to 2.5% belongs to the top ten. V lost 6 bases and J lost 4, with 12 bases in between. Looked up from germline, CDR1 is MGHRA and CDR2 is YSYEKL. The CDR3 loop spans 13 amino acids. The material sequenced was PBMCs. The chain links TRBV4-1 to TRBJ2-5; D might be TRBD2 (5 bases). The source is a man younger than 35 in good health and CMV-seropositive. This chain's CDR3 is CASSPPGLETQYF. As DNA, the CDR3 is TGCGCCAGCAGTCCACCGGGGTTAGAGACCCAGTACTTC.